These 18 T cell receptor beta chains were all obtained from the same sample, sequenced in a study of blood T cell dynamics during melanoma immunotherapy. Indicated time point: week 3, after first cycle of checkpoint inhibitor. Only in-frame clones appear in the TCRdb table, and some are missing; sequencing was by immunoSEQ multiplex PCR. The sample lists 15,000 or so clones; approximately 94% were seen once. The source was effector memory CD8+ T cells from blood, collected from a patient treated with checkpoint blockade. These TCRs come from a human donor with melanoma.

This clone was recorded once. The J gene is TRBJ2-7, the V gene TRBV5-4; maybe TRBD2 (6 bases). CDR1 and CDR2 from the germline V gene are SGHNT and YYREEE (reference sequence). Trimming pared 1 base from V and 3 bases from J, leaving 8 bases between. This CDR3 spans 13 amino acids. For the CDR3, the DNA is TGTGCCAGCAGCTTGCGGGGGATCTACGAGCAGTACTTC. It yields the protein CASSLRGIYEQYF.

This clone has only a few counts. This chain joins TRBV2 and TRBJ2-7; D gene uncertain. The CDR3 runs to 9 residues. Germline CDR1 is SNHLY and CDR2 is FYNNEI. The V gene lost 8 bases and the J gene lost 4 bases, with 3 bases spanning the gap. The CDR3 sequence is CASGYEQYF. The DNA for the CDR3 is TGTGCCAGCGGATACGAGCAGTACTTC.

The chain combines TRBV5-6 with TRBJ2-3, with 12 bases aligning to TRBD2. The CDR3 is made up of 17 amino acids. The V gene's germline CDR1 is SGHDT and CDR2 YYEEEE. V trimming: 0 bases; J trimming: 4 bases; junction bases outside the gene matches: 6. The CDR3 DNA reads TGTGCCAGCAGCTTGGAGACTAGCGGGAGCTGGCCAGATACGCAGTATTTT. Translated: CASSLETSGSWPDTQYF.

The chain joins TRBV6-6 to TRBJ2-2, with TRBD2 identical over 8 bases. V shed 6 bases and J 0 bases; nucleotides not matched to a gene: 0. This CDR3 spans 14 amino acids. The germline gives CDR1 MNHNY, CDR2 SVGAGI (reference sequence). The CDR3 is CASRTSANTGELFF. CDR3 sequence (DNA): TGTGCCAGCAGGACTAGCGCGAACACCGGGGAGCTGTTTTTT.

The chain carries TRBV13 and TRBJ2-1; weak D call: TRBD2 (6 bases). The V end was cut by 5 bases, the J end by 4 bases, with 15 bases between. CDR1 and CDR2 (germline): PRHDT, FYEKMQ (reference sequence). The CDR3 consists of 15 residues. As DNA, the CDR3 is TGTGCCAGCAGCGCGCCGGGACTGAAATACAATGAGCAGTTCTTC. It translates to CASSAPGLKYNEQFF.

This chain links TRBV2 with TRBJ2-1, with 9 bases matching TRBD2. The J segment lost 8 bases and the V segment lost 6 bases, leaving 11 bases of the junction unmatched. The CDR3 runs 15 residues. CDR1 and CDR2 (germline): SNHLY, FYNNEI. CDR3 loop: CASRRIGGRVDEQFF. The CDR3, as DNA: TGTGCCAGCAGAAGGATTGGCGGGAGGGTAGATGAGCAGTTCTTC. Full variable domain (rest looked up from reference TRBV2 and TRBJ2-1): EPEVTQTPSHQVTQMGQEVILRCVPISNHLYFYWYRQILGQKVEFLVSFYNNEISEKSEIFDDQFSVERPDGSNFTLKIRSTKLEDSAMYFCASRRIGGRVDEQFFGPGTRLTVL.

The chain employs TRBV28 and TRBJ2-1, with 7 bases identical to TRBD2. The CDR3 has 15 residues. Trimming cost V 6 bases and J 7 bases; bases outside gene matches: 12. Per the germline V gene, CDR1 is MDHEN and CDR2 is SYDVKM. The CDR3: CASSRTRADQNEQFF. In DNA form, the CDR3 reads TGTGCCAGCAGCCGGACTAGGGCGGACCAGAATGAGCAGTTCTTC.

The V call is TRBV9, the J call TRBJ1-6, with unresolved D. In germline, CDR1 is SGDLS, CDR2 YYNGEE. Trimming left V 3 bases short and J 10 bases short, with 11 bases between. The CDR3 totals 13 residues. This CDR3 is CASSADVGSPLHF. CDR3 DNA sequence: TGTGCCAGCAGCGCAGACGTAGGATCACCCCTCCACTTT.

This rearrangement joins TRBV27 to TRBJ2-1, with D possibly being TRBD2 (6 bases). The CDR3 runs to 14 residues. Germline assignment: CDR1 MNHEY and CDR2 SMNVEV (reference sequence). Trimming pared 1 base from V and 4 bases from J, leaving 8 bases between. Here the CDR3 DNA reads TGTGCCAGCAGTTTATTAGCGGCTTACAATGAGCAGTTCTTC. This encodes CASSLLAAYNEQFF.

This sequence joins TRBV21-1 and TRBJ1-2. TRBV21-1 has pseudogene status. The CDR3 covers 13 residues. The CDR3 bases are TGTGCCAGCAGCAAAGTCCCGGTCTATGGCTACACCTTC. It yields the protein CASSKVPVYGYTF.

The CDR3 loop reads CASRGQWGTGYYEQYF. CDR3 DNA: TGCGCCAGCAGGGGGCAATGGGGGACAGGGTACTACGAGCAGTACTTC. The rearrangement joins TRBV23-1 to TRBJ2-7, with TRBD1 identical over 9 bases. TRBV23-1 qualifies as an ORF whose function is uncertain. The CDR3 spans 16 residues. The junction had 12 bases not matched to a gene; V was cut back by 6 bases and J by 3 bases.

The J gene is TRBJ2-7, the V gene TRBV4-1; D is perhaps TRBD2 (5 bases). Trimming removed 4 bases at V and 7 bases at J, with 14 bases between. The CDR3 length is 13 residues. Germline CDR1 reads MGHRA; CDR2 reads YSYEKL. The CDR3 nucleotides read TGCGCCAGCAGCCCCCCGTCTAGCAAGGAGCAGTACTTC. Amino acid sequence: CASSPPSSKEQYF.

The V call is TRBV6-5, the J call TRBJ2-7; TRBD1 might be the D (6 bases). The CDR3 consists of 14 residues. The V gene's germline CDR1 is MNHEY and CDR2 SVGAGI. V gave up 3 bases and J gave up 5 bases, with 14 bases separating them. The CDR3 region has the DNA TGTGCCAGCAGTTATGCGGCAGGGGACGACGAGCAGTACTTC. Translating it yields CASSYAAGDDEQYF.

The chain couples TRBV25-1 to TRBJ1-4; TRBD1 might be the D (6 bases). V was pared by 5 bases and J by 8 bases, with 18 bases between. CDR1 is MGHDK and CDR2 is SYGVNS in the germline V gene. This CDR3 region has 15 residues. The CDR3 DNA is TGTGCCAGCAGTCCCATAGGGGGTTTAGGCGAAAAACTGTTTTTT. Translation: CASSPIGGLGEKLFF.

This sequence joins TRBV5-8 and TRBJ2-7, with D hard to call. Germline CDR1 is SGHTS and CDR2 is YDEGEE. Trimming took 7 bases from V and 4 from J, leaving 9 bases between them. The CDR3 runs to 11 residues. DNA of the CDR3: TGTGCCAGCGGAAGTTCGTACGAGCAGTACTTC. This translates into CASGSSYEQYF.

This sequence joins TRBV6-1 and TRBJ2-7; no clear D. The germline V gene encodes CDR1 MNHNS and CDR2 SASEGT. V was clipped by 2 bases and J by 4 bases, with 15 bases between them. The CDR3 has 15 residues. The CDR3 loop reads CASSELASRRYEQYF. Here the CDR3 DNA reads TGTGCCAGCAGTGAACTGGCATCTCGTCGGTACGAGCAGTACTTC.

CDR3 residues: CAISGRLAGVPEGNEQFF. The CDR3 nucleotides are TGTGCCATCAGTGGTAGACTAGCGGGAGTTCCTGAGGGCAATGAGCAGTTCTTC. J is TRBJ2-1 and V is TRBV10-3; 12 bases line up with TRBD2. V was pared by 4 bases and J by 6 bases, with 13 bases of the junction left unmatched. The CDR3 runs to 18 residues. Per the germline V gene, CDR1 is ENHRY and CDR2 is SYGVKD.

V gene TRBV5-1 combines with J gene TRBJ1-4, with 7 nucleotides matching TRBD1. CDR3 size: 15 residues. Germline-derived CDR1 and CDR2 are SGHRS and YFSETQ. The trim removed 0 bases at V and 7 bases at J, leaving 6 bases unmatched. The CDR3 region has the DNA TGCGCCAGCAGCTTGGAAGGGACAGTTGCTGAAAAACTGTTTTTT. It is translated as CASSLEGTVAEKLFF. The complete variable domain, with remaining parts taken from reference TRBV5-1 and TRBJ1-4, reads KAGVTQTPRYLIKTRGQQVTLSCSPISGHRSVSWYQQTPGQGLQFLFEYFSETQRNKGNFPGRFSGRQFSNSRSEMNVSTLELGDSALYLCASSLEGTVAEKLFFGSGTQLSVL.